A selection of T cell receptor beta chains follows, all from one sample in a study of T cells after yellow fever vaccination. One entry per CDR3 protein, called by TCRdb with MiXCR from the 5' RACE reads. The table has some 390,000 distinct CDR3 sequences, around 20% seen once. This sample comprised PBMCs, obtained before the yellow fever booster vaccination. The receptors derive from a man aged 18 to 29 who received the YFV17D yellow fever vaccine. CDR3s include the opening cysteine and the closing phenylalanine or tryptophan. A D gene is named only where the DNA matches it firmly. Size is stated for part of the rows, as once, few or many counts, or as a class when the clone is expanded.

v_call	j_call	d_call	clone_size	cdr3_nt	cdr3_aa
TRBV6-5	TRBJ2-7	-	few	TGTGCCAGCAGTTTCGCCGGGTCAACGAACCCCTACGAGCAGTACTTC	CASSFAGSTNPYEQYF
TRBV20-1	TRBJ2-7	TRBD1	-	TGCAGTGCTGTCCCGGGACAGCCGTCCGGGAAGCAGTACTTC	CSAVPGQPSGKQYF
TRBV20-1	TRBJ2-5	TRBD2	few	TGCAGTGCTAGAGATTTGCGAGCGGGGGAGACAGAGACCCAGTACTTC	CSARDLRAGETETQYF
TRBV7-3	TRBJ2-3	-	-	TGTGCCAGCAGTTTCCCGGGCGCCGGGGGAGATACGCAGTATTTT	CASSFPGAGGDTQYF
TRBV10-3	TRBJ2-5	TRBD1	many	TGTGCCATCAGTATGACAGGGGGTTTTCAAGAGACCCAGTACTTC	CAISMTGGFQETQYF
TRBV6-6	TRBJ1-1	TRBD1	few	TGTGCCAGCAGTTACGCTTATGACAGGGTTGAAGCTTTCTTT	CASSYAYDRVEAFF
TRBV20-1	TRBJ1-4	-	few	TGCAGTGCTGCGAGGGGGGCGCGGGTGCGCGAAAAACTGTTTTTT	CSAARGARVREKLFF
TRBV6-2/TRBV6-3	TRBJ2-3	-	few	TGTGCCAGCAGTTTCGGTGGATCTATGTTTGTGGTGCAGTATTTT	CASSFGGSMFVVQYF
TRBV6-5	TRBJ2-3	TRBD1	few	TGTGCCAGCAGCCTACAGGGGCTATCCACAGATACGCAGTATTTT	CASSLQGLSTDTQYF
TRBV7-9	TRBJ1-2	-	-	TGTGCCAGCAGCTTGGGTGGTGACGGGGAAAACTATGGCTACACCTTC	CASSLGGDGENYGYTF
TRBV24-1	TRBJ2-3	TRBD1	few	TGTGCCACCAGTGAGTCCGGGACAGGAGACACAGATACGCAGTATTTT	CATSESGTGDTDTQYF
TRBV6-2/TRBV6-3	TRBJ1-1	TRBD1	-	TGTGCCAGCAGCCCCTGGACAGGGGTCGCCCAACGAGCTTTCTTT	CASSPWTGVAQRAFF